A selection of T cell receptor beta chains follows, all from one sample in a study of pediatric ulcerative colitis. The data were produced by immunoSEQ multiplex PCR, yet TCRdb's version contains in-frame clones alone and is incomplete. The table lists tens of thousands of clones, 73% of them singletons, with 0.65% to 0.75% in the top ten. Sample: gut tissue. These receptors originate from a boy between 10 and 17 years old with moderate ulcerative colitis. The CDR3 runs from the conserved cysteine through the conserved F or W. The order of the fields is V gene, J gene, clone size, D gene, CDR3 protein, CDR3 DNA. A D gene is named only where the DNA matches it firmly. Not all rows give a size; the values are once, few, many and, for expanded clones, a class.

V: TRBV5-4
J: TRBJ2-1
size: .
D: TRBD2
CDR3: CASSSGLAGGYNEQFF
DNA: TGTGCCAGCAGCTCCGGACTAGCGGGAGGGTACAATGAGCAGTTCTTC

V: TRBV6-5
J: TRBJ2-7
size: .
D: .
CDR3: CASSPLYTPPGEQYF
DNA: TGTGCCAGCAGTCCCCTGTATACACCCCCAGGGGAGCAGTACTTC

V: TRBV15
J: TRBJ1-1
size: .
D: .
CDR3: CATSRDPTGRGKAFF
DNA: TGTGCCACCAGCAGAGATCCCACAGGTCGGGGTAAAGCTTTCTTT

V: TRBV5-5
J: TRBJ1-2
size: .
D: .
CDR3: CASSLNHRYYGYTF
DNA: TGTGCCAGCAGCTTGAATCACAGGTACTATGGCTACACCTTC

V: TRBV6-6
J: TRBJ2-7
size: .
D: .
CDR3: CASSYGMSYEQYF
DNA: TGTGCCAGCAGTTACGGCATGAGCTACGAGCAGTACTTC

V: TRBV6-6
J: TRBJ2-3
size: .
D: .
CDR3: CASSYPREGTDTQYF
DNA: TGTGCCAGCAGTTACCCCAGGGAAGGAACAGATACGCAGTATTTT

V: TRBV18
J: TRBJ2-3
size: .
D: .
CDR3: CASSAKAALAISTDTQYF
DNA: TGTGCCAGCTCAGCTAAAGCCGCACTGGCGATTAGCACAGATACGCAGTATTTT

V: TRBV28
J: TRBJ2-3
size: .
D: .
CDR3: CASRTATDTQYF
DNA: TGTGCCAGTAGGACAGCCACAGATACGCAGTATTTT

V: TRBV7-8
J: TRBJ2-3
size: .
D: .
CDR3: CASSSSLRDRTDTQYF
DNA: TGTGCCAGCAGCTCATCCCTCCGGGACCGCACAGATACGCAGTATTTT

V: TRBV9
J: TRBJ1-3
size: few
D: TRBD1
CDR3: CASSLPPTKGAFGNTIYF
DNA: TGTGCCAGCAGCCTCCCTCCCACCAAGGGGGCCTTTGGAAACACCATATATTTT